This T cell receptor beta chain is drawn from a study of CXCR3-negative and CXCR3-positive naive CD8 T cells. Overall study findings and caveats: Within a donor, both naive subsets shared TRBV-TRBJ usage, unlike memory cells. Naive cells that were CXCR3-positive had more hydrophobic TRB CDR3s (compared with CXCR3-negative naive cells). Memory CD8+ T cell repertoires were far less diverse than both naive subsets.

Libraries were UMI-labeled 5' RACE TRB cDNA. TCRdb re-analyzed the 5' RACE reads; it lists each CDR3 protein once, without DNA. The table lists thousands of distinct CDR3 sequences. With respect to this clonotype: Its target is not known.

Per the germline V gene, CDR1 is SGHTA and CDR2 is FQGTGA. The CDR3 is made up of 15 amino acids. The receptor was isolated from a human donor in good health. Some clones in this sample may be carry-over from other donors' samples. This chain uses TRBV7-3 with TRBJ2-1. The sample consisted of naive CXCR3- CD8+ T cells from blood. The sample's subset: CD45RO-CCR7+CD27+CD95- naive CD8+ T cells lacking CXCR3 (TNR3-). CDR3 amino acids: CASSLTGSSYNEQFF.